Following are 2 T cell receptor beta chains from one sample sequenced in a study of blood T cell repertoires in COVID-19. The repertoire was sequenced with immunoSEQ multiplex PCR; TCRdb's copy has only in-frame clones and lacks some. The data hold 60,000 to 70,000 clones, with 82% observed a single time. The sample consisted of peripheral blood. These receptors all come from a human donor in a cohort sampled during active COVID-19.

The chain combines TRBV9 with TRBJ2-5; possibly TRBD2 for D (5 bases). Trimming removed 2 bases at V and 2 bases at J, with 16 bases between. CDR1 SGDLS and CDR2 YYNGEE come from the germline V gene. The CDR3 runs to 16 residues. The CDR3 spells CASSVGSRVPQETQYF. In DNA, the CDR3 is TGTGCCAGCAGCGTTGGGTCGAGGGTCCCTCAAGAGACCCAGTACTTC.

V gene TRBV10-3 combines with J gene TRBJ1-4; 8 bases align to TRBD1. CDR1 and CDR2 (germline): ENHRY, SYGVKD. This CDR3 is 14 amino acids long. V shed 2 bases and J 7 bases; nucleotides not matched to a gene: 3. CDR3 protein: CAISEGQGFEKLFF. The DNA for the CDR3 is TGTGCCATCAGTGAGGGACAGGGATTTGAAAAACTGTTTTTT.